The 22 T cell receptor beta chains below were found in one sample sequenced in a study of T cells in Graves' hyperthyroidism and ophthalmopathy. The source material, RNA transcripts, was used to amplify TCR beta CDR3 regions. First-round RT-PCR of the TCR CDR3 relied on the HTBI primer set. TCRdb reanalysed the multiplex PCR reads using MiXCR and keeps one entry per CDR3 protein. The repertoire holds around 720,000 distinct CDR3 sequences, with approximately 40% as singletons. Sequenced: blood. Receptors were obtained from a middle-aged woman with Graves' hyperthyroidism.

This clonotype was seen a single time. A much larger clone differs from this one at a single base, so this may be a read error. The chain uses TRBV9 and TRBJ2-2, with TRBD2 identical over 14 bases. CDR3 size: 15 residues. Germline loops: CDR1 SGDLS, CDR2 YYNGEE. CDR3 coding DNA: TGTGCCAGCAGCCGGACTAGCGGGAGGACCGGGGAGCTGTCTTTT. Translation gives CASSRTSGRTGELSF.

As to this clonotype: At one end the junction does not follow the germline gene, possibly because of a read error. The rearrangement uses TRBV12-3 or TRBV12-4 and TRBJ2-7, with D perhaps being TRBD1 or TRBD2 (6 bases each). The CDR3 sequence is 13 residues long. The CDR3 bases are TGTGCCAGCGAGGGGGAGGAGAGCTACGAGCACTACTTC. As protein: CASEGEESYEHYF.

There are many counts of this clonotype. The chain recombines TRBV7-9 with TRBJ2-7; D is perhaps TRBD2 (5 bases). Germline assignment: CDR1 SEHNR and CDR2 FQNEAQ (reference sequence). There are 15 residues in the CDR3. V lost 4 bases and J lost 0, with 13 bases in between. This CDR3 reads CASSYPGNSSYEQYF. The CDR3 DNA reads TGTGCCAGCAGCTATCCGGGGAACAGCTCCTACGAGCAGTACTTC.

In its sample, this clonotype was seen many times. The chain couples TRBV24-1 to TRBJ1-2; D gene uncertain. The CDR3 totals 13 residues. Trimming cost V 2 bases and J 4 bases, with 7 bases left between them. Looked up from germline, CDR1 is KGHDR and CDR2 is SFDVKD. The CDR3 protein is CATSDWGPYGYTF. The CDR3 region has the DNA TGTGCCACCAGTGATTGGGGTCCCTATGGCTACACCTTC.

The chain has TRBV20-1 and TRBJ1-6, with D possibly TRBD1 on 6 matching bases. CDR3 length: 15 amino acids. V was cut by 5 bases and J by 14 bases, with 25 bases left in between. Germline loops: CDR1 DFQATT, CDR2 SNEGSKA (reference sequence). The CDR3 spells CSAGTPGPRGLSLHF. For the CDR3, the DNA is TGCAGTGCTGGGACACCGGGCCCCAGGGGTTTGTCCCTCCACTTT.

The genes are TRBV7-9 and TRBJ2-7, with D perhaps TRBD2 (6 bases). The V and J ends lost 6 bases and 2 bases respectively, with 20 bases between them. This CDR3 contains 16 residues. Germline values: CDR1 SEHNR, CDR2 FQNEAQ (reference sequence). This CDR3 is CASSYDWGEKTYEQYF. CDR3 nucleotide sequence: TGTGCCAGCAGTTACGATTGGGGGGAGAAAACCTACGAGCAGTACTTC.

About this clonotype: The junction departs from germline at one end; a sequencing error may be responsible. The rearrangement uses TRBV12-3 or TRBV12-4 and TRBJ2-7, with 9 bases that match TRBD2. The length of the CDR3 is 12 residues. The CDR3 here is CASSYFGTSPNF. The DNA for the CDR3 is TGTGCCAGCAGTTATTTCGGGACTAGCCCAAACTTC.

The chain combines TRBV5-1 with TRBJ1-1; 11 bases map to TRBD1. This CDR3 comprises 14 residues. The germline V gene encodes CDR1 SGHRS and CDR2 YFSETQ. The V and J ends lost 7 bases and 3 bases, in that order; junction bases with no gene match: 5. The CDR3 DNA reads TGCGCCAGCTCTGGGACAGGGGGATACACTGAAGCTTTCTTT. Translation: CASSGTGGYTEAFF.

A remark on this clonotype: Just one base apart from a much larger clone, this may be a read error. This chain's CDR3 is CASSRPGLGSSYEQYF. CDR3 nucleotide sequence: TGTGCCAGCAGCCGACCGGGACTAGGCAGTAGCTACGAGCAGTACTTC. The chain is built from TRBV6-5 and TRBJ2-7, with 8 bases that match TRBD2. Looked up from germline, CDR1 is MNHEY and CDR2 is SVGAGI. The CDR3 is 16 residues long. The ends lost 6 bases at V and 3 bases at J; junction bases unmatched: 13.

This clonotype was picked up many times. The chain employs TRBV14 and TRBJ1-1, with 7 bases that match TRBD1. There are 12 residues in the CDR3. Germline CDR1 SGHDN, CDR2 FVKESK. Unmatched junction bases numbered 6, after V lost 4 bases and J lost 10 bases. CDR3 sequence (DNA): TGTGCCAGCAGCCGCCACGGGACAGCAGCTTTCTTT. It is translated as CASSRHGTAAFF.

This clonotype was detected many times. In DNA form, the CDR3 reads TGTGCCAGTAGTCCCACGGAGGAGCGAGACTATGGCTACACCTTC. Protein: CASSPTEERDYGYTF. The chain employs TRBV19 and TRBJ1-2; the D is unclear. This CDR3 region has 15 residues. V gave up 5 bases and J gave up 3 bases, with 16 bases separating them. Germline loops: CDR1 LNHDA, CDR2 SQIVND (reference sequence). Supplemented by reference TRBV19 and TRBJ1-2, the full variable domain reads DGGITQSPKYLFRKEGQNVTLSCEQNLNHDAMYWYRQDPGQGLRLIYYSQIVNDFQKGDIAEGYSVSREKKESFPLTVTSAQKNPTAFYLCASSPTEERDYGYTFGSGTRLTVV.

The chain combines TRBV12-3 or TRBV12-4 with TRBJ1-1; D remains unclear. Between the trimmed V and J ends, which lost 4 bases and 11 bases, there was a span of 14 bases. This CDR3 is 12 amino acids long. The CDR3 here is CASSSGSGVAFF. The DNA for the CDR3 is TGTGCCAGCAGTTCCGGTAGCGGGGTCGCTTTCTTT.

The CDR3 region has the DNA TGTGCCATCAGTGAGCTGTGGAGCAGGGCAGATACGCAGTATTTT. It is translated as CAISELWSRADTQYF. The genes are TRBV10-3 and TRBJ2-3; a possible D gene is TRBD1 (5 bases). V lost 2 bases and J lost 4, with 13 bases in between. Germline loops: CDR1 ENHRY, CDR2 SYGVKD. The CDR3 runs 15 residues.

Remarks on this clonotype: A much larger clone differs by one base, so this may be a read error. The chain couples TRBV25-1 to TRBJ1-6; D perhaps matches TRBD1 (6 bases). The CDR3 is 16 residues long. Germline V gene sequence: CDR1 MGHDK, CDR2 SYGVNS. The CDR3 region has the DNA TGTGCCGGCAGTGAAGGGAGGGGGGCAGGTAATTCACCCCTCCACTTT. It encodes CAGSEGRGAGNSPLHF.

This clonotype was observed many times. This rearrangement joins TRBV7-3 to TRBJ1-1; D not certain. V shed 5 bases and J shed 1 base, with 8 bases lying between them. The germline V gene encodes CDR1 SGHTA and CDR2 FQGTGA. The length of the CDR3 is 13 residues. CDR3 DNA: TGTGCCAGCAGCGCCGGACGGAACACTGAAGCTTTCTTT. It specifies CASSAGRNTEAFF.

CDR3 coding DNA: TGTGCCTGGACTACCGGGACTGCAACCTACGAGCAGTACTTC. Translated: CAWTTGTATYEQYF. The chain links TRBV30 to TRBJ2-7, with D possibly TRBD2 on 6 matching bases. Between the trimmed V and J ends, which lost 4 bases and 2 bases, there was a span of 15 bases. This CDR3 spans 14 amino acids. Per the germline V gene, CDR1 is GTSNPN and CDR2 is SVGIG (reference sequence).

The rearrangement uses TRBV4-3 and TRBJ2-7; 7 bases agree with TRBD1. The CDR3 sequence is 15 residues long. V lost 0 bases, J lost 3 bases, and 5 bases stayed unmatched. The germline CDR1 and CDR2 sequences are LGHNA and YSLEER. CDR3 DNA: TGCGCCAGCAGCCAAGAACCGTCAGGGGGCTACGAGCAGTACTTC. Its translation: CASSQEPSGGYEQYF.

J is TRBJ2-7 and V is TRBV7-2; 8 nucleotides match TRBD1. This CDR3 contains 15 residues. Germline V gene lookup returns CDR1 SGHTA and CDR2 FQGNSA. The V gene end was trimmed by 1 base and the J gene end by 6 bases; junction bases not matched to a gene: 8. In DNA, the CDR3 is TGTGCCAGCAGCTTAGGTGGGCGACAGGGGACCGAGCAGTACTTC. It codes for CASSLGGRQGTEQYF.

This clonotype was detected many times. The CDR3 protein is CASSQVNRDAYEQYF. In DNA, the CDR3 is TGTGCCAGCAGCCAGGTCAACAGGGACGCCTACGAGCAGTACTTC. The chain uses TRBV7-2 and TRBJ2-7; D possibly corresponds to TRBD1 (6 bases). From germline, CDR1 is SGHTA and CDR2 FQGNSA. Trimming pared 5 bases from V and 2 bases from J, leaving 16 bases between. This CDR3 contains 15 residues.

The V and J genes are TRBV10-3 and TRBJ1-5, with 8 positions matching TRBD1. Germline V gene sequence: CDR1 ENHRY, CDR2 SYGVKD. V shed 1 base and J 2 bases; nucleotides not matched to a gene: 4. CDR3 length equals 16 residues. CDR3 sequence (DNA): TGTGCCATCAGTGAGTTCGACAGGGGAGGCAATCAGCCCCAGCATTTT. This sequence encodes CAISEFDRGGNQPQHF.

This clonotype showed up just a few times. The chain links TRBV7-2 to TRBJ2-3; no definite D call. CDR1 is SGHTA, CDR2 FQGNSA, per germline. V dropped 0 bases and J dropped 6 bases, with 4 bases sitting between them. The CDR3 is made up of 12 amino acids. This CDR3 is CASSLALDTQYF. In nucleotides, the CDR3 is TGTGCCAGCAGCTTAGCGTTGGATACGCAGTATTTT.

The V and J genes are TRBV7-9 and TRBJ2-5; possibly TRBD1 for D (6 bases). V lost 1 base to trimming and J lost 4 bases, with 16 bases between them. From germline, CDR1 is SEHNR and CDR2 FQNEAQ (reference sequence). The CDR3 length is 16 residues. The CDR3 nucleotides are TGTGCCAGCAGCTTAGTCTGGGGCCCACAGGGAGAGACCCAGTACTTC. This sequence encodes CASSLVWGPQGETQYF.